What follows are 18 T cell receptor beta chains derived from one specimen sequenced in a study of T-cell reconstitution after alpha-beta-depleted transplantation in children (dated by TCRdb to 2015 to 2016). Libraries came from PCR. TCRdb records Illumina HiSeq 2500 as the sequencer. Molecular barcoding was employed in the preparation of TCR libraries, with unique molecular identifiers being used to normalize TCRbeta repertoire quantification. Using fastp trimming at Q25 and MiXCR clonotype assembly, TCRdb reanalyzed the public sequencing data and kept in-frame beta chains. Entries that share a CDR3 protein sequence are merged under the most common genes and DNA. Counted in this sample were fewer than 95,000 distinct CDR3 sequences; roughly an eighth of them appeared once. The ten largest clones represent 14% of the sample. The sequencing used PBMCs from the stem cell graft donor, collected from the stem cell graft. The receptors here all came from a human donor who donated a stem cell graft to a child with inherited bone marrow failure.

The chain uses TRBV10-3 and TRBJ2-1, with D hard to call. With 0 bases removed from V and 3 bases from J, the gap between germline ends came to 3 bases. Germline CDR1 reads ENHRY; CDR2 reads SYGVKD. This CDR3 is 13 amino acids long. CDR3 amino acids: CAISESDYNEQFF. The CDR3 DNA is TGTGCCATCAGTGAGTCGGACTACAATGAGCAGTTCTTC.

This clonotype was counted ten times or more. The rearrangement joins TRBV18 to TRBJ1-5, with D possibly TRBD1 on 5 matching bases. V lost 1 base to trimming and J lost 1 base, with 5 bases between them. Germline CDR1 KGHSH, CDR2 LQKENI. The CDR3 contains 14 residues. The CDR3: CASSPQGSNQPQHF. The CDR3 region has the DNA TGTGCCAGCTCACCACAGGGGAGCAATCAGCCCCAGCATTTT.

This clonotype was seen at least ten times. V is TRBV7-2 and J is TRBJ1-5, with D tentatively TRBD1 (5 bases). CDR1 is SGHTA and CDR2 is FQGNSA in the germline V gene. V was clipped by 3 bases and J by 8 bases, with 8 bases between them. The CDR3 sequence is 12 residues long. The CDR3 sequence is CASSLGGEPQHF. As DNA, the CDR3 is TGTGCCAGCAGCTTGGGGGGGGAGCCCCAGCATTTT.

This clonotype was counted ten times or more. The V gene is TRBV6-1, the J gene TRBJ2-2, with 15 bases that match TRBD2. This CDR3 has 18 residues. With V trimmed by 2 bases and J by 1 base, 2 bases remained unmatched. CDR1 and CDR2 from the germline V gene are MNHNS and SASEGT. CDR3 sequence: CASSEPGLAGGNTGELFF. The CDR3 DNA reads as TGTGCCAGCAGTGAACCGGGACTAGCGGGGGGGAACACCGGGGAGCTGTTTTTT.

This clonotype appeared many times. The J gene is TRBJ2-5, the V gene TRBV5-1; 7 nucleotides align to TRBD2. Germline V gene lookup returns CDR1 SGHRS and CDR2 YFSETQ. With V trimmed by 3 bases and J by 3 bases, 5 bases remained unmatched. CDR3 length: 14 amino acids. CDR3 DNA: TGCGCCAGCAGCTCCGGGACTACAGAAGAGACCCAGTACTTC. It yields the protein CASSSGTTEETQYF. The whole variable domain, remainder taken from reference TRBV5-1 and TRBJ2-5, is KAGVTQTPRYLIKTRGQQVTLSCSPISGHRSVSWYQQTPGQGLQFLFEYFSETQRNKGNFPGRFSGRQFSNSRSEMNVSTLELGDSALYLCASSSGTTEETQYFGPGTRLLVL.

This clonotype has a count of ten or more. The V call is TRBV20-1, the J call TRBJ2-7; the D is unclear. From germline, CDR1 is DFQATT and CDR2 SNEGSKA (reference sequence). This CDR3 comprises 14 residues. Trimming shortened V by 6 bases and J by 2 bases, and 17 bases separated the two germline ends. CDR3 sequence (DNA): TGCAGTGCCATACCCCCCGGGCCCACCTACGAGCAGTACTTC. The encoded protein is CSAIPPGPTYEQYF.

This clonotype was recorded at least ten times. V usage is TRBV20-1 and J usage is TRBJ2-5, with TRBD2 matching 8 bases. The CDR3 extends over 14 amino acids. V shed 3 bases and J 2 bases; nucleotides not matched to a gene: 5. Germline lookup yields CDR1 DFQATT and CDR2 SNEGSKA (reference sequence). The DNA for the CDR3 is TGCAGTGCTAGTACTAGCGGACCGCAAGAGACCCAGTACTTC. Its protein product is CSASTSGPQETQYF.

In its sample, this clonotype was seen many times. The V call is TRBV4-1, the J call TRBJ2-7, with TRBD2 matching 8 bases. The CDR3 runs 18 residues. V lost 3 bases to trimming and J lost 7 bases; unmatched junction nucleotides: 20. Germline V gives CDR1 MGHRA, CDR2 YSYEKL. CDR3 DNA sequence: TGCGCCAGCAGCCAGCCCCTTCGATCCGGGAGGGATTTGAGGGAGCAGTACTTC. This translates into CASSQPLRSGRDLREQYF.

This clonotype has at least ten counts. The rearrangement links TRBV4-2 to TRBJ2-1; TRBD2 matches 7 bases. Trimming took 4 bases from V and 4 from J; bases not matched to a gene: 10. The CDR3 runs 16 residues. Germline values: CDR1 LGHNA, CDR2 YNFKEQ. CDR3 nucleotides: TGTGCCAGCAGCCTGCGGACTAGTGGGATGTACAATGAGCAGTTCTTC. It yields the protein CASSLRTSGMYNEQFF.

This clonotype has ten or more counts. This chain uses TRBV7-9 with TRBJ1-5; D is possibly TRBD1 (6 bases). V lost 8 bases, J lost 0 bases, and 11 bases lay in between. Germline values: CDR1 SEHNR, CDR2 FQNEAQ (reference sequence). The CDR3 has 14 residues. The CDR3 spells CASAGGLSNQPQHF. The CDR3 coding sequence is TGTGCCAGCGCGGGGGGGCTTAGCAATCAGCCCCAGCATTTT.

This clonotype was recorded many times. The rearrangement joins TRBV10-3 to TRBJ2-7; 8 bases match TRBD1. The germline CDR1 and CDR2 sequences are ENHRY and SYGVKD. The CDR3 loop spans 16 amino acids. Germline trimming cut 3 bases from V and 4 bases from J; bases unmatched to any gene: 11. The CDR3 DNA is TGTGCCATCAGTGAATCTAACAGGGGGTTGGGATACGAGCAGTACTTC. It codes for CAISESNRGLGYEQYF.

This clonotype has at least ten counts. Written as DNA, the CDR3 is TGTGCCAGCTCACCACGTCTCGACGGACCCCTTGAAGCTTTCTTT. This codes for CASSPRLDGPLEAFF. V gene TRBV18 combines with J gene TRBJ1-1, with D uncertain. V was clipped by 1 base and J by 7 bases, with 16 bases between them. This CDR3 contains 15 residues. Germline V lookup: CDR1 KGHSH, CDR2 LQKENI.

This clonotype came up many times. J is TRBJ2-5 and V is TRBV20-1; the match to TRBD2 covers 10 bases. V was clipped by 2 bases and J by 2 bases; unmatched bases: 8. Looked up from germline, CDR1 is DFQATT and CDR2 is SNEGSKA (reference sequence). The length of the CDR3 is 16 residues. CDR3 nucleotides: TGCAGTGCTAGATTCGAGACTAGCGGGTTTCAAGAGACCCAGTACTTC. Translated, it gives CSARFETSGFQETQYF.

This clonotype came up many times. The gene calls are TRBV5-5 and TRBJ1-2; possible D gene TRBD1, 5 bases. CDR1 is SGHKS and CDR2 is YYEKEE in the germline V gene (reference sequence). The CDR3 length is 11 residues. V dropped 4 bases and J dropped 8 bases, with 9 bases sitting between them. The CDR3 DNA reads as TGTGCCAGCAGCCTCAGGGAAGGCTACACCTTC. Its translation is CASSLREGYTF.

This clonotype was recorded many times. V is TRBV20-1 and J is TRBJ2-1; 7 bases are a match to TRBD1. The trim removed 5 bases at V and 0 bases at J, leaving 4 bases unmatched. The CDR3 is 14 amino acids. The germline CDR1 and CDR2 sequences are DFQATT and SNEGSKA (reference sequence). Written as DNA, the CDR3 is TGCAGTGCTTACGACAGGGACTCCTACAATGAGCAGTTCTTC. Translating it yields CSAYDRDSYNEQFF.

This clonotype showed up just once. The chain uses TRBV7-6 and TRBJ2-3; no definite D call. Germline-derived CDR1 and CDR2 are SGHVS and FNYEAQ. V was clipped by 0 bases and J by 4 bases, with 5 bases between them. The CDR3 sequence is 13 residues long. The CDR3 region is CASSLAPPDTQYF. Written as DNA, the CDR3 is TGTGCCAGCAGCTTAGCGCCTCCAGATACGCAGTATTTT. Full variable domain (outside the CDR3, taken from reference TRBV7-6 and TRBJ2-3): GAGVSQSPRYKVTKRGQDVALRCDPISGHVSLYWYRQALGQGPEFLTYFNYEAQQDKSGLPNDRFSAERPEGSISTLTIQRTEQRDSAMYRCASSLAPPDTQYFGPGTRLTVL.

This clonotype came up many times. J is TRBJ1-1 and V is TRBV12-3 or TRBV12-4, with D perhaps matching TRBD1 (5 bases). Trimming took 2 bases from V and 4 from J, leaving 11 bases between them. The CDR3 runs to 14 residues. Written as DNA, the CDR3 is TGTGCCAGCAGTTTACAGCAGGGACCCACTGAAGCTTTCTTT. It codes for CASSLQQGPTEAFF.

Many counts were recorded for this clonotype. CDR3 region: CASSFDSNTEQYF. The CDR3 DNA sequence: TGTGCCAGCAGCTTCGACAGTAATACCGAGCAGTACTTC. The V gene is TRBV7-9, the J gene TRBJ2-7; D is perhaps TRBD1 (5 bases). Deletions cut 3 bases from V and 6 bases from J, with 12 bases between. Germline V gene sequence: CDR1 SEHNR, CDR2 FQNEAQ (reference sequence). This CDR3 spans 13 amino acids.